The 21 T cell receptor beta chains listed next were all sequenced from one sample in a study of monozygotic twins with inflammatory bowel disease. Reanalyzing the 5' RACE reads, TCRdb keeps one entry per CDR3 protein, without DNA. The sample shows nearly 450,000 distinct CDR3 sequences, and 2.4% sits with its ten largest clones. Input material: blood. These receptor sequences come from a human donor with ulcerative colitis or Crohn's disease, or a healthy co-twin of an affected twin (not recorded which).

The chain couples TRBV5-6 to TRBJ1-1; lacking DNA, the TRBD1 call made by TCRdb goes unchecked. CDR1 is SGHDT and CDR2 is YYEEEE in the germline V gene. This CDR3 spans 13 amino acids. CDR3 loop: CASSLGGRTEAFF.

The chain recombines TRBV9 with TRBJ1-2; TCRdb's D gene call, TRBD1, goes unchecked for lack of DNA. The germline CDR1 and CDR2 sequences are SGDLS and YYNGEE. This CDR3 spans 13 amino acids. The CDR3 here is CASSQNTARGYTF.

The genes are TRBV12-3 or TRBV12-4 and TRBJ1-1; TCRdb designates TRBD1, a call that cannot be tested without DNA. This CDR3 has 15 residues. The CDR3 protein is CASTFSDRSGTEAFF.

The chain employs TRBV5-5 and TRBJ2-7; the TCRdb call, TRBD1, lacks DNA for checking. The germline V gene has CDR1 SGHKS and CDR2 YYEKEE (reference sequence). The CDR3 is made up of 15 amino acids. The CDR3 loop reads CASSLRLQGPGEQYF. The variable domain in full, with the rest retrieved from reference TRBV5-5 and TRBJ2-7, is DAGVTQSPTHLIKTRGQQVTLRCSPISGHKSVSWYQQVLGQGPQFIFQYYEKEERGRGNFPDRFSARQFPNYSSELNVNALLLGDSALYLCASSLRLQGPGEQYFGPGTRLTVT.

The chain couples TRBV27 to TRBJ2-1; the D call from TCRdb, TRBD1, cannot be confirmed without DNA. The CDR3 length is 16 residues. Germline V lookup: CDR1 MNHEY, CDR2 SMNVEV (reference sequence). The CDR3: CASSSRTGRVNNEQFF.

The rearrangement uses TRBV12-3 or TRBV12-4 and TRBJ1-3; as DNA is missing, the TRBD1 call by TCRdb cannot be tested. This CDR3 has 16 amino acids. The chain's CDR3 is CASSSADRVVGNTIYF.

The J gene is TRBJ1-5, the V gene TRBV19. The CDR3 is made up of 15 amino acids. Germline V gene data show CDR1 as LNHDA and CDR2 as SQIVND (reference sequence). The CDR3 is CASSIRRDYNQPQHF.

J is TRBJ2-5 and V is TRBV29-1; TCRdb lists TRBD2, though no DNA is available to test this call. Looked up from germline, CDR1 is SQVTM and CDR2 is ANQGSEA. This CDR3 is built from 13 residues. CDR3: CSVEGGGGETQYF.

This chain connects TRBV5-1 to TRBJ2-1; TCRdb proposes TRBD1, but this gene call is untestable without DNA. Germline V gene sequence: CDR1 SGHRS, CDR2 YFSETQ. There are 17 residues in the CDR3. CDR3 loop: CASSLNRGGTSYNEQFF.

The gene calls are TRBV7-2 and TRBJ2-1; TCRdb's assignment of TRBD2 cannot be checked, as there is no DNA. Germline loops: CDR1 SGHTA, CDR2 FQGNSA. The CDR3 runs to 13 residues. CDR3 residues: CASSLERESEQFF.

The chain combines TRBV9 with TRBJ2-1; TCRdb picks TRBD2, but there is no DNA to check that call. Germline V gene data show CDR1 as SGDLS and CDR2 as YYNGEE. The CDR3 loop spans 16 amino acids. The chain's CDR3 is CASSVGSGSSYNEQFF.

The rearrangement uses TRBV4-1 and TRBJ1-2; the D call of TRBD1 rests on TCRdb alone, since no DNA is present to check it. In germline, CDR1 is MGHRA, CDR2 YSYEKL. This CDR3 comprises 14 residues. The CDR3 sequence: CASSQEDDRVGYTF.

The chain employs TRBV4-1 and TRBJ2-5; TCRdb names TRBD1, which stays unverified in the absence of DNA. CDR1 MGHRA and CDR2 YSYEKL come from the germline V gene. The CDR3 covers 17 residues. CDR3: CASSPLGRGPLQETQYF.

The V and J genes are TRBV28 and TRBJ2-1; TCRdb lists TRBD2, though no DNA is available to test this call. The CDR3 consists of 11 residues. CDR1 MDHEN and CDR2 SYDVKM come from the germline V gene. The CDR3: CTSRRVNEQFF.

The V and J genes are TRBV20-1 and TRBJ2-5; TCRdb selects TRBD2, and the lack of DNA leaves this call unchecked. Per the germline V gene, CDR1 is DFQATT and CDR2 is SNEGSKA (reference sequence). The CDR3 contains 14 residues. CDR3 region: CSARDPAGQETQYF.

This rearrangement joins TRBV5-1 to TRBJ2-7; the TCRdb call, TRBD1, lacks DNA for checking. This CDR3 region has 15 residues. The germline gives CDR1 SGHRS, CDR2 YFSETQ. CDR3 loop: CASSLFPGASYEQYF. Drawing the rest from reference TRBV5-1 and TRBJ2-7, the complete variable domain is KAGVTQTPRYLIKTRGQQVTLSCSPISGHRSVSWYQQTPGQGLQFLFEYFSETQRNKGNFPGRFSGRQFSNSRSEMNVSTLELGDSALYLCASSLFPGASYEQYFGPGTRLTVT.

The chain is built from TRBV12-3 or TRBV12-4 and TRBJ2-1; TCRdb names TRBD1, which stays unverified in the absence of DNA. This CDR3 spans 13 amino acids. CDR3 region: CASTEGGLNEQFF.

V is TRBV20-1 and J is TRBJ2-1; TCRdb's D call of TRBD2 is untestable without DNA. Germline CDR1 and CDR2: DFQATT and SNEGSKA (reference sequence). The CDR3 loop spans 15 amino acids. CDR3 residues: CSARASGTPYNEQFF.

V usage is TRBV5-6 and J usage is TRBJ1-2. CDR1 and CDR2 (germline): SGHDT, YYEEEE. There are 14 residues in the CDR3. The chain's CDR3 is CASSLRITPYGYTF.

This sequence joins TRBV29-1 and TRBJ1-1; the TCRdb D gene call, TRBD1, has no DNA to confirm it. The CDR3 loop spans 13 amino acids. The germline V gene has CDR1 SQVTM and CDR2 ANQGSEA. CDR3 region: CSVGGGSGTEAFF.

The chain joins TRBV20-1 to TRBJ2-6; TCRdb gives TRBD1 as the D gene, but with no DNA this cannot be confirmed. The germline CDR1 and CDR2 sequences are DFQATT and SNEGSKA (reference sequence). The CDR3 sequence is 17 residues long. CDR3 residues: CSGKNRGSASGANVLTF.